The T cell receptor beta chain under discussion was sequenced for a study of cytomegalovirus exposure and HLA in healthy donors. Researchers ran the PCR with 60 Vbeta and 13 Jbeta primers. Only in-frame clones appear in the TCRdb table, and some are missing; sequencing was by immunoSEQ multiplex PCR. The table records about 120,000 clones, 81% of them present only once. About this clone: The antigen is undetermined.

Study observations and caveats: The study put 150 to 200 TCR beta chains on its list as cytomegalovirus-associated.

Germline V CDR1 and CDR2: SGHTS, YDEGEE. The CDR3 contains 15 residues. V lost 1 base and J lost 3, with 13 bases in between. This clonotype was obtained from a woman aged 40 to 50 in good health and CMV-seronegative. The sequenced material came from PBMCs. The chain combines TRBV5-8 with TRBJ1-1; D might be TRBD1 (5 bases). CDR3 protein: CASSLYRVRDTEAFF. The CDR3 nucleotides read TGTGCCAGCAGCTTGTATAGGGTCAGGGACACTGAAGCTTTCTTT.